This entry lists 18 T cell receptor beta chains sequenced from one sample in a study of CD8+ T cells in alopecia areata (dated by TCRdb to about 2018). Preparation of the library involved the immunoSEQ multiplex PCR assay. RNA was extracted from all samples and reverse transcribed into cDNA as template for TCR sequencing. The clones in this table, taken by TCRdb from immuneACCESS, are in-frame only. Not every clone is retained; where verified, under half of the shortfall comes from an unresolved V gene, and the cause of the rest is unknown. Recorded for this sample are 150,000 to 200,000 clones; 59% of them occurred a single time. The top ten hold roughly 14% of the sample. This specimen's time point label, interpreted: baseline before oral tofacitinib. The input for sequencing was CD4+ T cells sorted from blood, taken at week 0. The receptor source for this set is a human donor with alopecia areata.

The V call is TRBV7-8, the J call TRBJ2-3, with D possibly TRBD1 on 6 matching bases. This CDR3 spans 11 amino acids. Trimming removed 8 bases at V and 4 bases at J, with 7 bases between. CDR1 is SGHVS, CDR2 FQNEAQ, per germline. DNA of the CDR3: TGTGCCAGCGCAGGGGCAGATACGCAGTATTTT. The encoded protein is CASAGADTQYF.

V and J are TRBV29-1 and TRBJ2-7, with TRBD1 matching over 8 bases. The germline CDR1 and CDR2 sequences are SQVTM and ANQGSEA. V lost 5 bases to trimming and J lost 3 bases; unmatched junction nucleotides: 3. The CDR3 length is 12 residues. Here the CDR3 DNA reads TGCAGCGTTTCCGGACAGGGCTACGAGCAGTACTTC. Protein product: CSVSGQGYEQYF.

This clone was counted a single time. V gene TRBV30 combines with J gene TRBJ1-1; D unclear. CDR1 and CDR2 from the germline V gene are GTSNPN and SVGIG (reference sequence). Deletions cut 4 bases from V and 1 base from J, with 10 bases between. This CDR3 is built from 13 residues. The CDR3 coding sequence is TGTGCCTGGACCCTGGACTCGAACACTGAAGCTTTCTTT. This translates into CAWTLDSNTEAFF.

The genes are TRBV9 and TRBJ2-2; D unclear. Germline loops: CDR1 SGDLS, CDR2 YYNGEE. The CDR3 runs 16 residues. V lost 4 bases to trimming and J lost 0 bases, with 13 bases between them. In DNA, the CDR3 is TGTGCCAGCAGCCCCACGGGTAGTTCGAACACCGGGGAGCTGTTTTTT. It specifies CASSPTGSSNTGELFF. Full variable domain (outside the CDR3, taken from reference TRBV9 and TRBJ2-2): DSGVTQTPKHLITATGQRVTLRCSPRSGDLSVYWYQQSLDQGLQFLIQYYNGEERAKGNILERFSAQQFPDLHSELNLSSLELGDSALYFCASSPTGSSNTGELFFGEGSRLTVL.

The chain carries TRBV7-9 and TRBJ2-7, with 7 bases identical to TRBD1. The V gene's germline CDR1 is SEHNR and CDR2 FQNEAQ (reference sequence). Trimming took 5 bases from V and 2 from J; bases not matched to a gene: 3. This CDR3 has 13 amino acids. The CDR3, as DNA: TGTGCCAGCAGCCCAGACAGGGCCTACGAGCAGTACTTC. This codes for CASSPDRAYEQYF.

The rearrangement joins TRBV5-1 to TRBJ1-1; the D gene is possibly TRBD1 (6 bases). The germline V gene encodes CDR1 SGHRS and CDR2 YFSETQ. The CDR3 contains 14 residues. The V and J ends lost 3 bases and 2 bases respectively, with 11 bases between them. The chain's CDR3 is CASSWDILNTEAFF. The CDR3 DNA reads TGCGCCAGCAGCTGGGACATCTTAAACACTGAAGCTTTCTTT.

This clone was observed once. V usage is TRBV20-1 and J usage is TRBJ2-7; D unclear. This CDR3 has 10 residues. The V and J ends lost 8 bases and 2 bases respectively, with 7 bases between them. Germline lookup yields CDR1 DFQATT and CDR2 SNEGSKA (reference sequence). The CDR3, as DNA: TGCAGTAATACTACCTACGAGCAGTACTTC. Its translation is CSNTTYEQYF.

V gene TRBV9 combines with J gene TRBJ1-1, with D maybe TRBD1 (5 bases). CDR1 is SGDLS and CDR2 is YYNGEE in the germline V gene. The ends were cut back, 4 bases at V and 1 base at J, with 14 bases in the middle. This CDR3 has 15 amino acids. CDR3 amino acids: CASSPQLRENTEAFF. The CDR3 DNA sequence: TGTGCCAGCAGCCCCCAGCTCAGGGAGAACACTGAAGCTTTCTTT.

The gene calls are TRBV7-3 and TRBJ2-3, with 8 bases lining up with TRBD2. The CDR3 is made up of 16 amino acids. The germline V gene has CDR1 SGHTA and CDR2 FQGTGA. The junction had 8 bases not matched to a gene; V was cut back by 5 bases and J by 1 base. The CDR3 spells CASSPNSGVGTDTQYF. The DNA for the CDR3 is TGTGCCAGCAGCCCCAATAGCGGGGTCGGCACAGATACGCAGTATTTT.

J is TRBJ1-6 and V is TRBV11-2; D gene unclear. CDR1 is SGHAT, CDR2 FQNNGV, per germline. V lost 1 base and J lost 6, with 7 bases in between. This CDR3 has 14 amino acids. The CDR3 region has the DNA TGTGCCAGCAGCTTAGCGGGGATTAATTCACCCCTCCACTTT. It translates to CASSLAGINSPLHF. The variable domain in full, completed from reference TRBV11-2 and TRBJ1-6, reads EAGVAQSPRYKIIEKRQSVAFWCNPISGHATLYWYQQILGQGPKLLIQFQNNGVVDDSQLPKDRFSAERLKGVDSTLKIQPAKLEDSAVYLCASSLAGINSPLHFGNGTRLTVT.

This clone occurred a few times. The CDR3 spells CATSVELGELFF. The CDR3 nucleotides are TGTGCCACCAGCGTGGAGTTAGGGGAGCTGTTTTTT. The chain joins TRBV15 to TRBJ2-2; D not resolved. The CDR3 spans 12 residues. V lost 5 bases and J 8 bases, leaving 9 bases between the germline ends. Germline lookup yields CDR1 LNHNV and CDR2 YYDKDF (reference sequence).

V is TRBV5-1 and J is TRBJ2-2; 7 bases match TRBD2. The trim removed 4 bases at V and 4 bases at J, leaving 4 bases unmatched. Germline CDR1 is SGHRS and CDR2 is YFSETQ. This CDR3 is built from 14 residues. The CDR3 bases are TGCGCCAGCAGCGAAAGGGAGGGCACCGGGGAGCTGTTTTTT. It yields the protein CASSEREGTGELFF.

This clone was seen once. This chain joins TRBV25-1 and TRBJ2-2; D not resolved. Germline V CDR1 and CDR2: MGHDK, SYGVNS. The CDR3 contains 13 residues. The V and J ends lost 4 bases and 6 bases respectively, with 9 bases between them. The CDR3 sequence is CASSVRDAGELFF. CDR3 sequence (DNA): TGTGCCAGCAGTGTTAGGGATGCCGGGGAGCTGTTTTTT.

This chain joins TRBV29-1 and TRBJ1-2; 10 bases are a match to TRBD1. Germline V gene lookup returns CDR1 SQVTM and CDR2 ANQGSEA. V gave up 6 bases and J gave up 1 base; unmatched junction bases: 8. This CDR3 spans 15 amino acids. The CDR3, as DNA: TGCAGCGTCCTTACAGGACAGGGGGGTAACTATGGCTACACCTTC. It yields the protein CSVLTGQGGNYGYTF.

V and J are TRBV15 and TRBJ2-6; unclear D gene. The CDR3 runs 16 residues. Trimming stripped 0 bases from V and 0 bases from J, with 6 bases between. CDR1 and CDR2 (germline): LNHNV, YYDKDF (reference sequence). The CDR3: CATSRDTVSGANVLTF. The CDR3 coding sequence is TGTGCCACCAGCAGAGATACGGTCTCTGGGGCCAACGTCCTGACTTTC.

The chain combines TRBV29-1 with TRBJ2-5; D is perhaps TRBD2 (6 bases). Germline V gives CDR1 SQVTM, CDR2 ANQGSEA. V lost 4 bases to trimming and J lost 1 base, with 13 bases between them. There are 14 residues in the CDR3. The CDR3 reads CSVGTGGTQETQYF. The CDR3 nucleotides are TGCAGCGTTGGGACTGGGGGGACCCAAGAGACCCAGTACTTC. The variable domain in full, completed from reference TRBV29-1 and TRBJ2-5, reads SAVISQKPSRDICQRGTSLTIQCQVDSQVTMMFWYRQQPGQSLTLIATANQGSEATYESGFVIDKFPISRPNLTFSTLTVSNMSPEDSSIYLCSVGTGGTQETQYFGPGTRLLVL.

This clone was detected only a few times. The chain recombines TRBV25-1 with TRBJ1-1, with D maybe TRBD1 (5 bases). The CDR3 is 12 residues long. V was pared by 1 base and J by 11 bases, with 11 bases between. CDR1 is MGHDK and CDR2 is SYGVNS in the germline V gene. The CDR3 region has the DNA TGTGCCAGCAGTGAATCTAGGGGTAAGGCTTTCTTT. It codes for CASSESRGKAFF.

The chain recombines TRBV29-1 with TRBJ2-3; the match to TRBD1 covers 11 bases. This CDR3 contains 14 residues. The V segment lost 4 bases and the J segment 5 bases; nucleotides outside the gene matches: 5. Germline CDR1 and CDR2: SQVTM and ANQGSEA. CDR3: CSVARTGGVDTQYF. The CDR3 DNA sequence: TGCAGCGTTGCCCGGACAGGGGGCGTAGATACGCAGTATTTT.